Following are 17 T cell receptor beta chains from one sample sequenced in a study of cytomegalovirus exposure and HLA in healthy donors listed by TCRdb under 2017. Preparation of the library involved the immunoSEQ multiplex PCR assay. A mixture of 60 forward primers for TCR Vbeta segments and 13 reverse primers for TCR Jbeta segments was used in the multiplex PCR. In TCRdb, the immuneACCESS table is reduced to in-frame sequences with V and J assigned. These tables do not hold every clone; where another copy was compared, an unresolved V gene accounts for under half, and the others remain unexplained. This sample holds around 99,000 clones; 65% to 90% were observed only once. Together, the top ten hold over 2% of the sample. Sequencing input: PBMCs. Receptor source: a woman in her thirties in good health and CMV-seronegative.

The CDR3 DNA reads TGTGCCAGCAGCCACGGCTACGAGCAGTACTTC. Its translation is CASSHGYEQYF. The chain carries TRBV14 and TRBJ2-7; D remains ambiguous. This CDR3 has 11 amino acids. Germline values: CDR1 SGHDN, CDR2 FVKESK. V lost 3 bases and J 3 bases, leaving 3 bases between the germline ends.

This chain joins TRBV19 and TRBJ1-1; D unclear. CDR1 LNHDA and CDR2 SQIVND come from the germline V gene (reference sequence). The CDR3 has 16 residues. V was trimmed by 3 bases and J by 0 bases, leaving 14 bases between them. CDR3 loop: CASSMPHRGMNTEAFF. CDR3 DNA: TGTGCCAGTAGTATGCCCCACCGCGGAATGAACACTGAAGCTTTCTTT.

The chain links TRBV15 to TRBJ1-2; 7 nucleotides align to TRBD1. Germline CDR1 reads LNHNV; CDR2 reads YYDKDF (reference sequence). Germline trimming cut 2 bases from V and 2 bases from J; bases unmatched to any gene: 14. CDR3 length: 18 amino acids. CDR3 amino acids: CATSRTPGQPPPNYGYTF. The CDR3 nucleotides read TGTGCCACCAGCAGAACACCGGGACAGCCGCCCCCGAACTATGGCTACACCTTC.

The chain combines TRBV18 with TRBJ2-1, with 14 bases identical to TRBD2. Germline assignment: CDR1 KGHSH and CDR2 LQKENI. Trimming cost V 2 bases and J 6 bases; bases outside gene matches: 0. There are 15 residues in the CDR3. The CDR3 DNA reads TGTGCCAGCTCACCAGGACTAGCGGGAGGCAATGAGCAGTTCTTC. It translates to CASSPGLAGGNEQFF.

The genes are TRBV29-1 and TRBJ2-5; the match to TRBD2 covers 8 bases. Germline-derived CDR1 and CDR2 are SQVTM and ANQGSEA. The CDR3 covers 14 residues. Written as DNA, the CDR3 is TGCGGGACCGTGGCGGGAGGAGGTTGGGAGACCCAGTACTTC. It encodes CGTVAGGGWETQYF.

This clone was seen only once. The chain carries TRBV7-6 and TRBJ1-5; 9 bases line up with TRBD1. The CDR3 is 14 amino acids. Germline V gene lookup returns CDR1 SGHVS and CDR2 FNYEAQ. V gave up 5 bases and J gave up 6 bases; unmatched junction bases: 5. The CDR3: CASSHGQGSQPQHF. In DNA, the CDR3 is TGTGCCAGCAGCCATGGACAGGGGAGTCAGCCCCAGCATTTT.

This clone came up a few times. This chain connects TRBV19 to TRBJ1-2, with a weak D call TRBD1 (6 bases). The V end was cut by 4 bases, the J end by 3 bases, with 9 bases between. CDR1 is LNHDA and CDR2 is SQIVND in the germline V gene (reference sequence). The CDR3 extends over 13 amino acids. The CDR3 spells CASSRRQDYGYTF. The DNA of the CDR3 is TGTGCCAGTAGTAGGCGACAGGACTATGGCTACACCTTC.

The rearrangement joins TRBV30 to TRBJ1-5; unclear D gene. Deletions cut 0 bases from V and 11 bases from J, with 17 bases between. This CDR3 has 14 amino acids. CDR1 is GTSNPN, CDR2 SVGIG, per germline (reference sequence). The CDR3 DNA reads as TGTGCCTGGAGTGTAAAGCAGCCTCCCGGGGCCCAGCATTTT. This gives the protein CAWSVKQPPGAQHF.

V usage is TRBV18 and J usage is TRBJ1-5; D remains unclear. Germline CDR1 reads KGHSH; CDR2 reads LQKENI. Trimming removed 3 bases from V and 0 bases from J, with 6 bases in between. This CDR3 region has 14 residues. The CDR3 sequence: CASSPFISNQPQHF. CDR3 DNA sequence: TGTGCCAGCTCACCTTTTATTAGCAATCAGCCCCAGCATTTT.

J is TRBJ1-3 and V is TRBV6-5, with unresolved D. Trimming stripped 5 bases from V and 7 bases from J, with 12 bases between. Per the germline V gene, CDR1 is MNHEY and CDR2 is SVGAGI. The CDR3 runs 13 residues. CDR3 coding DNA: TGTGCCAGCAGTAGCCCCGGTCGGAACACCATATATTTT. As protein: CASSSPGRNTIYF.

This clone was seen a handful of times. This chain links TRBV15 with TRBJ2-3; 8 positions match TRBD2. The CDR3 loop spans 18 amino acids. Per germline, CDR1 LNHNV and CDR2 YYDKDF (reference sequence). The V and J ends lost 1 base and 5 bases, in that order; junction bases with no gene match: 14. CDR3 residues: CATSRGARGREVGDTQYF. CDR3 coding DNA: TGTGCCACCAGCAGAGGGGCCCGTGGGCGGGAGGTTGGAGATACGCAGTATTTT. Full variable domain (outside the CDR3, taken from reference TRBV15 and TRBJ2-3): DAMVIQNPRYQVTQFGKPVTLSCSQTLNHNVMYWYQQKSSQAPKLLFHYYDKDFNNEADTPDNFQSRRPNTSFCFLDIRSPGLGDTAMYLCATSRGARGREVGDTQYFGPGTRLTVL.

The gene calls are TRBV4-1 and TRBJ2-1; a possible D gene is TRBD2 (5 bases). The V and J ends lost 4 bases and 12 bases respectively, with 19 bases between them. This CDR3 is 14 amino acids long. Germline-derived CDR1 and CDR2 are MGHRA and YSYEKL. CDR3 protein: CASSLLWGGRGQFF. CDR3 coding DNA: TGCGCCAGCAGCCTATTGTGGGGTGGGAGAGGGCAGTTCTTC.

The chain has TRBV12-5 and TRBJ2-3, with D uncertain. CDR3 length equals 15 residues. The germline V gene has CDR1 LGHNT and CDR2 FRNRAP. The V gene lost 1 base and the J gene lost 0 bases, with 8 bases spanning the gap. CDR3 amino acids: CASGLGGLSTDTQYF. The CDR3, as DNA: TGTGCTAGTGGTTTGGGCGGCTTAAGCACAGATACGCAGTATTTT.

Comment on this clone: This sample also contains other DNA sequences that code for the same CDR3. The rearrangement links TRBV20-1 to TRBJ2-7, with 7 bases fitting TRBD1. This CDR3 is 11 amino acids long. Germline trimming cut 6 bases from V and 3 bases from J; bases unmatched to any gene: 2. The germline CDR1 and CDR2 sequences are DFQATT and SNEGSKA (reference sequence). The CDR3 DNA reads TGCAGTGCAAGACAGGGCTACGAGCAGTACTTC. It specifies CSARQGYEQYF.

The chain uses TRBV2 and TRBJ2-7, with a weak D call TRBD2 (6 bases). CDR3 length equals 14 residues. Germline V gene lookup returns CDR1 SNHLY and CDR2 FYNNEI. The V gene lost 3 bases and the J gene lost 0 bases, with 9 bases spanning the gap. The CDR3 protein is CASSDGSGSYEQYF. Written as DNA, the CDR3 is TGTGCCAGCAGTGACGGGAGCGGCTCCTACGAGCAGTACTTC.

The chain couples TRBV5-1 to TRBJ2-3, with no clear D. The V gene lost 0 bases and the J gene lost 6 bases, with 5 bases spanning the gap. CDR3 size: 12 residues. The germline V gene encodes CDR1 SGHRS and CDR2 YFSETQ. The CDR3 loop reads CASSLAPDTQYF. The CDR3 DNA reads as TGCGCCAGCAGCTTGGCCCCGGATACGCAGTATTTT.

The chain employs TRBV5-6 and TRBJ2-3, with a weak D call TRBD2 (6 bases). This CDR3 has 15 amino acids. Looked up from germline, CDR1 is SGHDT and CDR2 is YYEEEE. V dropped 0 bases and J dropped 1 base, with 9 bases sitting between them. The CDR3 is CASSLVGGRTDTQYF. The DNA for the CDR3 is TGTGCCAGCAGCTTGGTGGGAGGACGCACAGATACGCAGTATTTT.